Presented here are 14 T cell receptor beta chains from one specimen sequenced in a study of cytomegalovirus exposure and HLA in healthy donors. Primers for the PCR totalled 60 Vbeta and 13 Jbeta. Profiling relied on immunoSEQ multiplex PCR, and the TCRdb table lists in-frame clones only, not all of them. The sample records around 140,000 clones, 76% being singletons. Sample: PBMCs. The receptor set was obtained from a female donor in good health and CMV-seropositive.

The chain employs TRBV7-8 and TRBJ1-3; a weak D match, TRBD1 (6 bases). V lost 0 bases to trimming and J lost 6 bases, with 15 bases between them. Germline CDR1 and CDR2: SGHVS and FQNEAQ. This CDR3 has 16 amino acids. CDR3 region: CASSLAGGRGLNTIYF. The CDR3 DNA reads as TGTGCCAGCAGCTTAGCGGGTGGCAGGGGTTTAAACACCATATATTTT.

The rearrangement links TRBV5-5 to TRBJ2-7, with TRBD2 matching over 9 bases. Trimming took 4 bases from V and 4 from J; bases not matched to a gene: 9. Germline CDR1 and CDR2: SGHKS and YYEKEE (reference sequence). There are 15 residues in the CDR3. DNA of the CDR3: TGTGCCAGCAGCCTGGCCGGGACTAGCCGGTACGAGCAGTACTTC. Its protein is CASSLAGTSRYEQYF.

This rearrangement joins TRBV6-6 to TRBJ1-5; no firm D call. The CDR3 spans 13 residues. With 7 bases removed from V and 4 bases from J, the gap between germline ends came to 11 bases. Germline loops: CDR1 MNHNY, CDR2 SVGAGI (reference sequence). The CDR3 DNA reads TGTGCCAGCACTCCACACCAGAATCAGCCCCAGCATTTT. Amino acid sequence: CASTPHQNQPQHF.

This clone was counted between two and nine times. The V gene is TRBV7-3, the J gene TRBJ1-1; D unresolved. V lost 2 bases and J lost 0, with 7 bases in between. Germline lookup yields CDR1 SGHTA and CDR2 FQGTGA. This CDR3 region has 14 residues. CDR3 DNA: TGTGCCAGCAGCTTAGACACAATGAACACTGAAGCTTTCTTT. It yields the protein CASSLDTMNTEAFF.

The gene calls are TRBV5-4 and TRBJ2-2; 7 bases are shared with TRBD2. The J segment lost 7 bases and the V segment lost 0 bases, leaving 6 bases of the junction unmatched. CDR1 is SGHNT, CDR2 YYREEE, per germline (reference sequence). This CDR3 has 15 amino acids. Written as DNA, the CDR3 is TGTGCCAGCAGCTTGGAGACTAGCCGTCTCGGGGAGCTGTTTTTT. This sequence encodes CASSLETSRLGELFF.

The rearrangement joins TRBV5-1 to TRBJ2-5; 11 bases align to TRBD2. The J segment lost 1 base and the V segment lost 1 base, leaving 3 bases of the junction unmatched. Germline V CDR1 and CDR2: SGHRS, YFSETQ. This CDR3 has 16 amino acids. CDR3 sequence reads: CASSLFGTSGQETQYF. DNA for the CDR3: TGCGCCAGCAGCTTGTTTGGGACTAGCGGCCAAGAGACCCAGTACTTC.

The CDR3 sequence is CASSLQGLNTEAFF. The CDR3 nucleotides read TGTGCCAGCAGCTTGCAGGGGCTAAACACTGAAGCTTTCTTT. The V gene is TRBV7-9, the J gene TRBJ1-1, with D perhaps TRBD1 (6 bases). Germline CDR1 SEHNR, CDR2 FQNEAQ (reference sequence). Deletions cut 3 bases from V and 2 bases from J, with 10 bases between. This CDR3 has 14 residues.

In this sample, this clone turned up once. This sequence joins TRBV7-2 and TRBJ2-6; D possibly corresponds to TRBD2 (6 bases). CDR3 size: 18 residues. The V gene lost 2 bases and the J gene lost 0 bases, with 14 bases spanning the gap. Germline V gene sequence: CDR1 SGHTA, CDR2 FQGNSA. The CDR3 sequence is CASSLWRARASGANVLTF. The CDR3 DNA is TGTGCCAGCAGCTTATGGAGGGCTCGGGCCTCTGGGGCCAACGTCCTGACTTTC.

A single count supports this clone. The chain has TRBV18 and TRBJ2-5; possibly TRBD1 for D (5 bases). The length of the CDR3 is 12 residues. CDR1 and CDR2 from the germline V gene are KGHSH and LQKENI. The V end was cut by 2 bases, the J end by 5 bases, with 6 bases between. Here the CDR3 DNA reads TGTGCCAGCTCACCAGGGGCCGAGACCCAGTACTTC. As protein: CASSPGAETQYF.

The CDR3 sequence: CAWGVGQGGKSGYTF. The CDR3 DNA is TGTGCCTGGGGGGTGGGACAGGGGGGTAAGAGTGGCTACACCTTC. V is TRBV30 and J is TRBJ1-2; 11 positions agree with TRBD1. Germline lookup yields CDR1 GTSNPN and CDR2 SVGIG (reference sequence). Trimming at V came to 5 bases and at J to 7 bases, leaving 12 bases not matched to a gene. This CDR3 has 15 residues.

The chain links TRBV19 to TRBJ2-7, with TRBD1 identical over 8 bases. Trimming took 5 bases from V and 6 from J; bases not matched to a gene: 9. CDR1 is LNHDA and CDR2 is SQIVND in the germline V gene (reference sequence). The CDR3 covers 14 residues. The CDR3 coding sequence is TGTGCCAGTAGTCCTACAACAGGGGGAGGCGAGCAGTACTTC. Translated, it gives CASSPTTGGGEQYF.

V usage is TRBV19 and J usage is TRBJ1-4; TRBD1 matches at 7 bases. Germline-derived CDR1 and CDR2 are LNHDA and SQIVND (reference sequence). The CDR3 loop spans 14 amino acids. Losses at the gene ends were 3 bases for V and 6 bases for J; bases not matched to a gene: 4. CDR3: CASSIQGGDEKLFF. The CDR3 nucleotides read TGTGCCAGTAGTATTCAGGGGGGCGATGAAAAACTGTTTTTT.

The chain has TRBV11-1 and TRBJ2-2, with TRBD2 as a possible D gene (6 bases). This CDR3 has 15 residues. Per germline, CDR1 SGHAT and CDR2 FQDESV (reference sequence). Trimming left V 5 bases short and J 3 bases short, with 13 bases between. CDR3 coding DNA: TGTGCCAGCAGCCGTGAGCGGGCTTACACCGGGGAGCTGTTTTTT. Protein product: CASSRERAYTGELFF.

The rearrangement uses TRBV28 and TRBJ2-7, with no clear D. The CDR3 sequence is 13 residues long. Germline V gene sequence: CDR1 MDHEN, CDR2 SYDVKM. Trimming removed 3 bases from V and 3 bases from J, with 9 bases in between. The CDR3 is CASSLNAVYEQYF. The CDR3 nucleotides are TGTGCCAGCAGTTTGAATGCAGTCTACGAGCAGTACTTC.